The 21 T cell receptor beta chains in this list originate from one sample, sequenced in a study of T cell responses to AZD1222 COVID-19 vaccine. TCRdb's copy holds only in-frame clones and misses some; the assay was immunoSEQ multiplex PCR. The table lists approximately 160,000 clones, 85% to 95% of them singletons. The sample in question was peripheral blood, obtained on day 0 of AZD1222 vaccination. These receptors came from an adult in good health.

V gene TRBV18 combines with J gene TRBJ1-2, with 7 positions matching TRBD1. Losses at the gene ends were 0 bases for V and 7 bases for J; bases not matched to a gene: 11. CDR3 length equals 16 residues. Germline V gene sequence: CDR1 KGHSH, CDR2 LQKENI. The CDR3 spells CASSPPSRSRDSGYTF. CDR3 DNA: TGTGCCAGCTCACCACCGAGTCGTAGCAGGGACAGTGGCTACACCTTC. Looking up the rest from reference TRBV18 and TRBJ1-2 gives the full variable domain: NAGVMQNPRHLVRRRGQEARLRCSPMKGHSHVYWYRQLPEEGLKFMVYLQKENIIDESGMPKERFSAEFPKEGPSILRIQQVVRGDSAAYFCASSPPSRSRDSGYTFGSGTRLTVV.

The chain recombines TRBV7-9 with TRBJ2-5, with TRBD1 identical over 7 bases. V was clipped by 3 bases and J by 3 bases; unmatched bases: 7. Germline CDR1 and CDR2: SEHNR and FQNEAQ (reference sequence). This CDR3 has 15 residues. The CDR3: CASSLWDSAEETQYF. The CDR3 DNA reads as TGTGCCAGCAGCTTGTGGGACAGCGCAGAAGAGACCCAGTACTTC.

The rearrangement joins TRBV5-5 to TRBJ1-6; the D gene is possibly TRBD1 (6 bases). The CDR3 consists of 15 residues. Germline CDR1 is SGHKS and CDR2 is YYEKEE (reference sequence). V was clipped by 4 bases and J by 10 bases, with 18 bases between them. CDR3 sequence: CASSPTGRGSSPLHF. CDR3 nucleotide sequence: TGTGCCAGCAGCCCCACTGGGAGGGGGTCGTCACCCCTCCACTTT.

This clone has a single count. V is TRBV7-9 and J is TRBJ2-1, with 7 bases that match TRBD1. CDR1 and CDR2 (germline): SEHNR, FQNEAQ (reference sequence). This CDR3 region has 13 residues. Germline trimming cut 6 bases from V and 5 bases from J; bases unmatched to any gene: 4. DNA for the CDR3: TGTGCCAGCAGATCGAGGGGGCACAATGAGCAGTTCTTC. As protein: CASRSRGHNEQFF.

The chain uses TRBV2 and TRBJ2-1; no firm D call. Per the germline V gene, CDR1 is SNHLY and CDR2 is FYNNEI. V gave up 4 bases and J gave up 8 bases, with 9 bases separating them. The CDR3 runs 12 residues. The CDR3 nucleotides are TGTGCCAGCAGTGGTGGTGGCGATGAGCAGTTCTTC. This codes for CASSGGGDEQFF.

The rearrangement uses TRBV7-8 and TRBJ1-3; D not certain. This CDR3 comprises 14 residues. The germline V and J ends were trimmed by 1 base and 2 bases, with 6 bases remaining between them. Per the germline V gene, CDR1 is SGHVS and CDR2 is FQNEAQ. CDR3 sequence (DNA): TGTGCCAGCAGCTTAGTACGGACTGGAAACACCATATATTTT. This gives the protein CASSLVRTGNTIYF.

The V gene is TRBV5-1, the J gene TRBJ1-5, with a weak D call TRBD1 (6 bases). V lost 4 bases and J 1 base, leaving 12 bases between the germline ends. The CDR3 sequence is 15 residues long. CDR1 SGHRS and CDR2 YFSETQ come from the germline V gene. CDR3 residues: CASSLTGTSNQPQHF. The CDR3 region has the DNA TGCGCCAGCAGCCTTACAGGGACGAGCAATCAGCCCCAGCATTTT.

This clone was counted a single time. This sequence joins TRBV6-5 and TRBJ2-5; 9 bases align to TRBD1. This CDR3 is 15 amino acids long. CDR1 and CDR2 (germline): MNHEY, SVGAGI. J was trimmed by 3 bases and V by 6 bases; bases with no gene match: 8. CDR3 in DNA: TGTGCCAGCAGGAGAACCGGGACAGGGAAAGAGACCCAGTACTTC. As protein: CASRRTGTGKETQYF.

The chain combines TRBV23-1 with TRBJ1-4; D gene ambiguous. TRBV23-1 is reported as an ORF; its role is uncertain. Trimming removed 0 bases at V and 6 bases at J, with 14 bases between. CDR3 length equals 16 residues. The CDR3 spells CASSQSLTPSDEKLFF. The CDR3 nucleotides are TGCGCCAGCAGTCAATCGCTGACTCCCAGCGATGAAAAACTGTTTTTT.

To note about this clone: Within the sample, other DNA sequences also encode this same CDR3. For the CDR3, the DNA is TGCAGCGTGGCGGGGCTTATGAACACTGAAGCTTTCTTT. It codes for CSVAGLMNTEAFF. V gene TRBV29-1 combines with J gene TRBJ1-1, with a weak D call TRBD1 (5 bases). Germline lookup yields CDR1 SQVTM and CDR2 ANQGSEA. This CDR3 region has 13 residues. V was cut by 6 bases and J by 0 bases, with 11 bases left in between.

This rearrangement joins TRBV3-1 (or the pseudogene TRBV3-2) to TRBJ2-6, with D perhaps TRBD1 (5 bases). With 0 bases removed from V and 3 bases from J, the gap between germline ends came to 21 bases. Germline-derived CDR1 and CDR2 are LGHDT and YNNKEL (reference sequence). The CDR3 totals 20 residues. The CDR3 nucleotides are TGTGCCAGCAGCCAAGATCGGGCAGGGATGTATCCCTTTGGGGCCAACGTCCTGACTTTC. Encoded protein: CASSQDRAGMYPFGANVLTF.

In regard to this clone: Additional DNA sequences in this sample encode the identical CDR3. The chain links TRBV6-5 to TRBJ1-1; D possibly corresponds to TRBD1 (5 bases). V shed 0 bases and J shed 8 bases, with 10 bases lying between them. The CDR3 is made up of 13 amino acids. Germline-derived CDR1 and CDR2 are MNHEY and SVGAGI. The CDR3 DNA reads as TGTGCCAGCAGTTACTCGGGCGGGACCGAAGCTTTCTTT. It encodes CASSYSGGTEAFF.

This clone has only a few counts. The CDR3 bases are TGTGCCAGCAGTTTCTCACACGCGGGACTAGCGATGAATGAGCAGTTCTTC. This sequence encodes CASSFSHAGLAMNEQFF. The chain couples TRBV9 to TRBJ2-1, with TRBD2 matching over 10 bases. Germline CDR1 SGDLS, CDR2 YYNGEE. The junction had 15 bases not matched to a gene; V was cut back by 5 bases and J by 7 bases. The CDR3 is 17 amino acids. Filled out from reference TRBV9 and TRBJ2-1, the complete variable domain reads DSGVTQTPKHLITATGQRVTLRCSPRSGDLSVYWYQQSLDQGLQFLIQYYNGEERAKGNILERFSAQQFPDLHSELNLSSLELGDSALYFCASSFSHAGLAMNEQFFGPGTRLTVL.

The V and J genes are TRBV11-3 and TRBJ1-6; D is undetermined. The length of the CDR3 is 12 residues. The V gene lost 5 bases and the J gene lost 11 bases, with 10 bases spanning the gap. Per the germline V gene, CDR1 is SGHNT and CDR2 is YENEEA. This chain's CDR3 is CASSTGGAPLHF. The CDR3 nucleotides read TGTGCCAGCAGCACGGGTGGGGCACCCCTCCACTTT.

This clone was counted between two and nine times. The rearrangement links TRBV7-9 to TRBJ1-2; D might be TRBD1 (5 bases). Germline V gene data show CDR1 as SEHNR and CDR2 as FQNEAQ (reference sequence). Deletions cut 3 bases from V and 5 bases from J, with 16 bases between. There are 15 residues in the CDR3. The CDR3: CASSFTGRRGYGYTF. Here the CDR3 DNA reads TGTGCCAGCAGCTTTACGGGGCGCCGGGGATATGGCTACACCTTC.

The V and J genes are TRBV28 and TRBJ1-5; TRBD1 is a possible D gene (6 bases). This CDR3 is 15 amino acids long. Trimming took off 5 bases at V and 4 bases at J, with 15 bases between the two ends. Germline V gene sequence: CDR1 MDHEN, CDR2 SYDVKM. The CDR3 nucleotides read TGTGCCAGCAGTCCTCCGGGGACACCTAATCAGCCCCAGCATTTT. It codes for CASSPPGTPNQPQHF.

The rearrangement links TRBV11-2 to TRBJ1-4, with TRBD1 as a possible D gene (5 bases). The CDR3 runs 14 residues. In germline, CDR1 is SGHAT, CDR2 FQNNGV. Trimming stripped 6 bases from V and 7 bases from J, with 15 bases between. The CDR3 DNA reads as TGTGCCAGCAGAGACACTGGGGGGGGTGAAAAACTGTTTTTT. Encoded protein: CASRDTGGGEKLFF.

The chain has TRBV5-1 and TRBJ2-2, with TRBD1 as a possible D gene (8 bases). This CDR3 has 15 residues. Germline CDR1 SGHRS, CDR2 YFSETQ. Trimming removed 3 bases from V and 7 bases from J, with 16 bases in between. Here the CDR3 DNA reads TGCGCCAGCAGCTCACGACAGGGGAGGGACGGGGAGCTGTTTTTT. It yields the protein CASSSRQGRDGELFF.

V usage is TRBV7-9 and J usage is TRBJ2-2; D possibly corresponds to TRBD1 (6 bases). The CDR3 sequence is 15 residues long. Germline CDR1 reads SEHNR; CDR2 reads FQNEAQ (reference sequence). Between the trimmed V and J ends, which lost 3 bases and 3 bases, there was a span of 11 bases. In nucleotides, the CDR3 is TGTGCCAGCAGCTTTCAGGGGCTGGACACCGGGGAGCTGTTTTTT. This gives the protein CASSFQGLDTGELFF.

V and J are TRBV6-5 and TRBJ1-1; no firm D call. The germline CDR1 and CDR2 sequences are MNHEY and SVGAGI. The CDR3 loop spans 13 amino acids. Deletions cut 6 bases from V and 2 bases from J, with 10 bases between. CDR3 sequence (DNA): TGTGCCAGCAGCCGAGGAATAAACACTGAAGCTTTCTTT. Amino acid sequence: CASSRGINTEAFF.

V and J are TRBV10-3 and TRBJ1-1, with 7 bases aligning to TRBD1. The CDR3 covers 13 residues. Unmatched junction bases numbered 4, after V lost 5 bases and J lost 4 bases. CDR1 is ENHRY, CDR2 SYGVKD, per germline. The CDR3: CAISLTGSTEAFF. The CDR3 DNA reads TGTGCCATCAGTCTGACAGGGAGCACTGAAGCTTTCTTT.